This T cell receptor (beta chain) was sequenced during a study of beta chain features in type 1 diabetes. Study-level information: Age, gender and cell yields were alike across patients and healthy donors.

This clone was observed a handful of times. Antigen specificity is unknown. Study observations and caveats: Amplification by PCR could prefer shorter templates, with the same effect in patients and controls. Insertion counts at VDJ junctions were lower in type 1 diabetes patients, who also showed more deletions there. Shortening of TCRB CDR3s, moderate but significant, appeared in all four CD4+ subsets of Type 1 diabetes patients.

This CDR3 spans 15 amino acids. Trimming cost V 1 base and J 2 bases; bases outside gene matches: 3. CDR1 is SQVTM and CDR2 is ANQGSEA in the germline V gene. Every bit of the isolated RNA underwent reverse transcription, so sequencing read expressed TCRB transcripts. Sequencing was performed with immunoSEQ multiplex PCR; in TCRdb, only in-frame clones are kept and a portion is missing. The table shows about 340,000 clones, with about 14% occurring only once. The authors obtained over 95% purity in all sorted populations. The chain carries TRBV29-1 and TRBJ2-4; 9 bases are a match to TRBD1. The sample was naive CD4+ T cells from blood. The receptor's source is a woman under 30 with type 1 diabetes. The CDR3 nucleotides read TGCAGCGTTGAAGGGGACAGGGTTACCAAAAACATTCAGTACTTC. Translation: CSVEGDRVTKNIQYF.